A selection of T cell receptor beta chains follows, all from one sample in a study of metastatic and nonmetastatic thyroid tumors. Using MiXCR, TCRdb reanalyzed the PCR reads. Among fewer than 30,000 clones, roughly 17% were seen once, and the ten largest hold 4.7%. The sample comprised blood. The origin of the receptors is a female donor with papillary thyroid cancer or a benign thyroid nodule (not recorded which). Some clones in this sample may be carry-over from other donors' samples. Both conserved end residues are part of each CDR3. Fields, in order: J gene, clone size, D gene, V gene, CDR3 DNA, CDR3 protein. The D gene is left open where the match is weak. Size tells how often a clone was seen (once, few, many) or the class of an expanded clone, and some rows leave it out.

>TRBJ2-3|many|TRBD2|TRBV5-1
TGCGCCAGCAGCTATAGCGGGAGCGCAGATACGCAGTATTTT
CASSYSGSADTQYF
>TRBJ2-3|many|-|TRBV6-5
TGTGCCAGCAGTTACGAAGAGGCTTTGAGCACAGATACGCAGTATTTT
CASSYEEALSTDTQYF
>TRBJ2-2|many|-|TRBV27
TGTGCCAGCAGTTTAGGGGGCACGAACACCGGGGAGCTGTTTTTT
CASSLGGTNTGELFF
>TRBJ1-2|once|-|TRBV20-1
TGCAGTGCTAGAGGGATTGGGGGGCAGGAGGATGGCTACACCTTC
CSARGIGGQEDGYTF
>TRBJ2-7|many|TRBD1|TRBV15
TGTGCCACCAGTTTCGGACAGGGTAAATCCAACGAGCAGTACTTC
CATSFGQGKSNEQYF
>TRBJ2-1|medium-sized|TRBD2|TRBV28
TGTGCCAGCAGCTCCGTAGCGGGTGAGCAGTTCTTC
CASSSVAGEQFF
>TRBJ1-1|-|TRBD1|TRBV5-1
TGCGCCAGCAGCCTGGAGACAGGGGGCAGGAAGGCTGAAGCTTTCTTT
CASSLETGGRKAEAFF
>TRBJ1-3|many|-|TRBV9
TGTGCCAGCAGCGTAGCTGAGAGGGCTTGGGGAAACACCATATATTTT
CASSVAERAWGNTIYF
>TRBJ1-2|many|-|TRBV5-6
TGTGCCAGCAGCCCTGGTGACTATGGCTACACCTTC
CASSPGDYGYTF
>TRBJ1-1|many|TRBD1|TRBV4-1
TGCGCCAGCAGCCCTAGGAGGGGGCTGATCACTGAAGCTTTCTTT
CASSPRRGLITEAFF
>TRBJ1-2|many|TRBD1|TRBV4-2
TGTGCCAGCAGCCAAGAGCAGGGGGGGAGAGGCTACACCTTC
CASSQEQGGRGYTF
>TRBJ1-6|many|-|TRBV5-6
TGTGCCAGCAGCTTGACAGTTAATTCACCCCTCCACTTT
CASSLTVNSPLHF
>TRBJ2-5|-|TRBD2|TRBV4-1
TGCGCCAGCAGCCAACTAGCGGGAGGACCCCAAGAGACCCAGTACTTC
CASSQLAGGPQETQYF
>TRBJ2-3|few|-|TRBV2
TGTGCCAGCAGTGACGTTAGCTCCACTAGCACAGATACGCAGTATTTT
CASSDVSSTSTDTQYF
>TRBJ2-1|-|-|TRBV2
TGTGCCAGCAGTGAGGGACACTACAATGAGCAGTTCTTC
CASSEGHYNEQFF
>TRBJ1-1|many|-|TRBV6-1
TGTGCCAGCAGTTTTGGGGGTGAGGAGGCTGAAGCTTTCTTT
CASSFGGEEAEAFF
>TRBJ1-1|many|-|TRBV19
TGTGCCAGTAGTATTCTGGGGCCCACTGAAGCTTTCTTT
CASSILGPTEAFF
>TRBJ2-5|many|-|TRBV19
TGTGCCAGTGGGGACCTGGAGACCCAGTACTTC
CASGDLETQYF
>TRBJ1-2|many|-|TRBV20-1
TGCAGTGCTAGACCGGACAGAGTTTACACCTTC
CSARPDRVYTF
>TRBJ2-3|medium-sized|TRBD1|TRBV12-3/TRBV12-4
TGTGCCAGCAGGGGGACAGGGGAAGATACGCAGTATTTT
CASRGTGEDTQYF
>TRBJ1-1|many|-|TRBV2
TGTGCCAGCAGTCGGGATTTAGGAGCTTTCTTT
CASSRDLGAFF
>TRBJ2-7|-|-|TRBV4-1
TGCGCCAGCAGCCAAGAAGGCAGGGTAGGGGAGCAGTACTTC
CASSQEGRVGEQYF
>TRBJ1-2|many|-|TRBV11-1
TGTGCCAGCAGCTTGGACATCAGGGTTCTCGGCTATGGCTACACCTTC
CASSLDIRVLGYGYTF
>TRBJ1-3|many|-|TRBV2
TGTGCCAGCAGTGAGCTGGGGGGATTTGGGAACGCCATATATTTT
CASSELGGFGNAIYF
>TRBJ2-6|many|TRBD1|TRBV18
TGTGCCACCCAGGGACAGGGGGCTGGGGCCAACGTCCTGACTTTC
CATQGQGAGANVLTF
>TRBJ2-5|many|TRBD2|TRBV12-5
TGTGCTAGTGGGAAAGGGACTAATGGGACCCAGTACTTC
CASGKGTNGTQYF
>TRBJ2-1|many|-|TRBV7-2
TGTGCCAGCAGCTTAGGGGCAGGGAGGAATGAGCAGTTCTTC
CASSLGAGRNEQFF
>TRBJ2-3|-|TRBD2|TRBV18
TGTGCCAGCTCACCGCCGGGACTACGAGAGGCTAATACGCAGTATTTT
CASSPPGLREANTQYF
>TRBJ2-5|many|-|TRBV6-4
TGTGCCAGCAGTGCCCCCCCGGGGCAGGGCCAAGAGACCCAGTACTTC
CASSAPPGQGQETQYF
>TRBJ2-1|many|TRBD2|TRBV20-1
TGCAGTGCTATGCCGGGGCGGCTAGCGGGATTATTTGGATTTGTCGATGAGCAGTTCTTC
CSAMPGRLAGLFGFVDEQFF
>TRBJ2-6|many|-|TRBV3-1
TGTGCCAGCAGCCCAAAACCACTCCGCGCTGGGGCCAACGTCCTGACTTTC
CASSPKPLRAGANVLTF
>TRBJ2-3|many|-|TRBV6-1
TGTGCCAGCACCAAAGGGGCTTCCGATACGCAGTATTTT
CASTKGASDTQYF
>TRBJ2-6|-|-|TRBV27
TGTGCCAGCAGTTTATTATCCCCTGGGGCCAACGTCCTGACTTTC
CASSLLSPGANVLTF
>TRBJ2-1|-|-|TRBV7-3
TGTGCCAGCAGGTTAGGCGGGACCTACAATGAGCAGTTCTTC
CASRLGGTYNEQFF
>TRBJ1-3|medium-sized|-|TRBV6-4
TGTGCCAGCAGTCAGGTATTGTCTGGAAACACCATATATTTT
CASSQVLSGNTIYF
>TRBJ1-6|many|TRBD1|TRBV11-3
TGTGCCAGCAGCAGGACAGGGTCCTATAATTCACCCCTCCACTTT
CASSRTGSYNSPLHF
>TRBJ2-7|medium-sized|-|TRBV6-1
TGTGCCAGCAGTGAATCTGGGAGGGGGAGGGACCTACTCGAGCAGTACTTC
CASSESGRGRDLLEQYF
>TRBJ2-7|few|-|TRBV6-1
TGTGCCAGCAGTGAAAGCGCAGGCGGTCCCTACGAGCAGTACTTC
CASSESAGGPYEQYF
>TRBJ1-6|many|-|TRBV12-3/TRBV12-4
TGTGCCAGCAGCCCTCCGGGACGGGGAAATTCACCCCTCCACTTT
CASSPPGRGNSPLHF
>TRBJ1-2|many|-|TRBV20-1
TGCAGTACCCCCGCCGATAACTATGGCTACACTTTC
CSTPADNYGYTF
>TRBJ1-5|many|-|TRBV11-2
TGTGCCAGCAGCTTAGTAGGGGATCAGCCCCAGCATTTT
CASSLVGDQPQHF
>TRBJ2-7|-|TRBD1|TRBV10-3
TGTGCCACCCGGGACAGGGGAGGCTCCTACGAGCAGTACTTC
CATRDRGGSYEQYF
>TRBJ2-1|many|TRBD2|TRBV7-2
TGTGCCAGCACCCCCAGGACTAGCGTCTCCAATGAGCAGTTCTTC
CASTPRTSVSNEQFF
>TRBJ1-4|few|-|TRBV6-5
TGTGCCAGCAGTTGGGGGGCAGGAACAGCAAAGGGTGAAAAACTGTTTTTT
CASSWGAGTAKGEKLFF
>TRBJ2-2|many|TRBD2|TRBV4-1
TGCGCCAGCAGCCAACCTAGCGGGACCGGCACCGGGGAGCTGTTTTTT
CASSQPSGTGTGELFF
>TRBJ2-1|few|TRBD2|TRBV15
TGTGCCACCAGCAGAGATCCAGCGGGAGTTCAGGGGGAGCAGTTCTTC
CATSRDPAGVQGEQFF
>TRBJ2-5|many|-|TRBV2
TGTGCCAGCAGTCTACTCCTCCAAGAGACCCAGTACTTC
CASSLLLQETQYF
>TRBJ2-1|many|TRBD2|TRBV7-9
TGTGCCAGCAGCAATCCCGGGACTAGTGAGAATGAGCAGTTCTTC
CASSNPGTSENEQFF
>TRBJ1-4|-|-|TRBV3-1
TGTGCCAGCAGCCAAGTTCGTGGGGGACGGCGGAAAGAAAAACTGTTTTTT
CASSQVRGGRRKEKLFF
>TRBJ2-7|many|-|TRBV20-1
TGCAGTGGGGGACCAGACGGATACGAGCAGTACTTC
CSGGPDGYEQYF
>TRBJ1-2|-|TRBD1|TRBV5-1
TGCGCCAGCAGCTTGGGGGACAGCTCCGAAGGAGGTGGCTACACCTTC
CASSLGDSSEGGGYTF
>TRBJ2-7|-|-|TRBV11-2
TGTGCCAGCAGCTCGAGAGGGGGGGTGGGAACCTACGAGCAGTACTTC
CASSSRGGVGTYEQYF
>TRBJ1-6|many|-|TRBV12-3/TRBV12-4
TGTGCCAGCAGTTTGATGGGGGCGGATAATTCACCCCTCCACTTT
CASSLMGADNSPLHF
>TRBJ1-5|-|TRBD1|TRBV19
TGTGCCAGTAATAGACAGGGACTTAGCAATCAGCCCCAGCATTTT
CASNRQGLSNQPQHF
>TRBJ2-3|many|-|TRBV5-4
TGTGCCAGCAGCACCTCCCAGGGGGGGGCAGATACGCAGTATTTT
CASSTSQGGADTQYF
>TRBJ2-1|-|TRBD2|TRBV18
TGTGCCAGCTCACCCACCCCGCCGGGAGGACGACCAGGCAATGAGCAGTTCTTC
CASSPTPPGGRPGNEQFF
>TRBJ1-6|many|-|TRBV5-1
TGCGCCAGCAGCATAAGCAGGGATTCACCCCTCCACTTT
CASSISRDSPLHF
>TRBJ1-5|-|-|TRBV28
TGTGCCAGCAGTCCTCACAGGGTCGAGGTTGATGGTCAGCCCCAGCATTTT
CASSPHRVEVDGQPQHF
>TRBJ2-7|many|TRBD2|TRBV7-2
TGTGCCAGCAGCTTTCCTCGGGGACTAGCGGGTACCTACGAGCAGTACTTC
CASSFPRGLAGTYEQYF